The clone carrying this TCR beta chain has just a few counts. As yet, its antigen is unknown. The record originates from a study of T cell responses to AZD1222 COVID-19 vaccine. Study observations and caveats: Following two doses of AZD1222, Spike-specific TCR breadth and depth rose. In all cases, repertoires were sampled only after the peak T cell response.

CDR3 length equals 13 residues. V dropped 0 bases and J dropped 7 bases, with 13 bases sitting between them. Per germline, CDR1 GTSNPN and CDR2 SVGIG (reference sequence). Measured with immunoSEQ multiplex PCR; TCRdb has only the in-frame clones, and not every one. The table lists about 83,000 clones, 88% of them singletons. The input for sequencing was peripheral blood, taken on day 0 of MenACWY control vaccination. This clonotype was sampled from an adult in good health. This chain joins TRBV30 and TRBJ2-7; D perhaps matches TRBD2 (5 bases). For the CDR3, the DNA is TGTGCCTGGAGTGTGGTTCTAGCCTCGGAGCAGTACTTC. It translates to CAWSVVLASEQYF.